This TCR beta chain came from a study of T cell responses to AZD1222 COVID-19 vaccine. Looking at the study overall: Recipients boosted at about 4 weeks or about 12 weeks are pooled.

The CDR3 has 14 amino acids. Looked up from germline, CDR1 is SQVTM and CDR2 is ANQGSEA. V was cut by 3 bases and J by 5 bases, with 16 bases left in between. Study-wide results and caveats: Of spike-specific TCRs, nearly half reportedly target regions left unmutated in variants. Donors were largely white British and mainly female; clonal diversity was possibly underestimated. Baseline antibody screening turned up just a handful of seropositive AZD1222 recipients.

With regard to this clone: The target antigen is unknown.

Method: immunoSEQ multiplex PCR; TCRdb's copy keeps in-frame clones and lacks some. The sample shows roughly 60,000 clones, roughly 88% of them seen only once. The rearrangement uses TRBV29-1 and TRBJ2-5, with a tentative D call TRBD1 (6 bases). This clonotype was sampled from an adult in good health. The sequenced sample was peripheral blood, obtained on day 0 of AZD1222 vaccination. The CDR3, as DNA: TGCAGCGTTGAGGGGCAGGGGCCGTTGGAGACCCAGTACTTC. It specifies CSVEGQGPLETQYF.